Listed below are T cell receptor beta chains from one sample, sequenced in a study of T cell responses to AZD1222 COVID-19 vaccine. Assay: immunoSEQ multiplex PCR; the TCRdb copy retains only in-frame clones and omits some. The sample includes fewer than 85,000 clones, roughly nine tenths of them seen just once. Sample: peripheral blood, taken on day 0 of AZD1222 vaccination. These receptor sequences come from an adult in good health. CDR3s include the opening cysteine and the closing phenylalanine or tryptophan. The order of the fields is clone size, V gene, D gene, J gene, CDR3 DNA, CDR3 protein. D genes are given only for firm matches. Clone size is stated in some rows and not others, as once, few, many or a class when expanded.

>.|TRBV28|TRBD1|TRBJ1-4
TGTGCCAGCAGTTTAAAGGGGGCCAGCCTCAATGAAAAACTGTTTTTT
CASSLKGASLNEKLFF
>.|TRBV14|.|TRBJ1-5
TGTGCCAGCAGCCGAGGGGCCGGTTGGAATCAGCCCCAGCATTTT
CASSRGAGWNQPQHF
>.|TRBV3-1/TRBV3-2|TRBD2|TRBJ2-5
TGTGCCAGCAGCCAAGACATAGCGGGAGGGAAAGAGACCCAGTACTTC
CASSQDIAGGKETQYF
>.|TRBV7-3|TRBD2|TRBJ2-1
TGTGCCAGCAGCCACCCGGCGGGAGCCTACAATGAGCAGTTCTTC
CASSHPAGAYNEQFF
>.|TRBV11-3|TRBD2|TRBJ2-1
TGTGCCAGCAGCGTGGGGACCGGGACTAGCGGTGGGTGGGACAATGAGCAGTTCTTC
CASSVGTGTSGGWDNEQFF
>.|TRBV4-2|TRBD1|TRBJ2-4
TGTGCCAGCAGGGGGACCGGGACAGTGGACATTCAGTACTTC
CASRGTGTVDIQYF
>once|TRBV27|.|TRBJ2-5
TGTGCCAGCAGTTCATCAAGAGAGACCCAGTACTTC
CASSSSRETQYF
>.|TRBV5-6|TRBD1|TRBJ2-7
TGTGCCAGCAGCATCCGGACAGGGAAAGACAACGAGCAGTACTTC
CASSIRTGKDNEQYF
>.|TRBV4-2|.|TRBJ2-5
TGTGCCAGCAGCCAAGGTGACGCCAAAGAGACCCAGTACTTC
CASSQGDAKETQYF
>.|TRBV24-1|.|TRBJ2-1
TGTGCCACCAGTAGAGGCGGGCTCAATGAGCAGTTCTTC
CATSRGGLNEQFF
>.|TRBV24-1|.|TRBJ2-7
TGTGCCACCAGTGATGCCGGGAATAACTACGAGCAGTACTTC
CATSDAGNNYEQYF
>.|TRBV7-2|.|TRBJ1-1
TGTGCCAGCAGCTTAGAGGGTCCCACTGAAGCTTTCTTT
CASSLEGPTEAFF
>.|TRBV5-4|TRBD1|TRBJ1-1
TGTGCCACCTACCGGGACAGCTTTGAAGCTTTCTTT
CATYRDSFEAFF
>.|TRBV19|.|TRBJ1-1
TGTGCCAGTAGTCTCTCCCTGGCCCCTGAAGCTTTCTTT
CASSLSLAPEAFF
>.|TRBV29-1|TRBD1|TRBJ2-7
TGCAGCGTTACCGTCCCTATTGACAGGGGGACCTTTTACGAGCAGTACTTC
CSVTVPIDRGTFYEQYF
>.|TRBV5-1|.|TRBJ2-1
TGCGCCAGCAGCTTTTTCGGAAGCTCCTACAATGAGCAGTTCTTC
CASSFFGSSYNEQFF
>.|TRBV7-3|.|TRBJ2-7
TGTGCCAGCAGCTTAGGCGCCCGCTACGAGCAGTACTTC
CASSLGARYEQYF
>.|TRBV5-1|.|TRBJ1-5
TGCGCCAGCAGCTTAAAGGGTAATGACCAGCCCCAGCATTTT
CASSLKGNDQPQHF
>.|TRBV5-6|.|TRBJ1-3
TGTGCCAGCAGCCGCGGGACGGCGAACTCTGGAAACACCATATATTTT
CASSRGTANSGNTIYF
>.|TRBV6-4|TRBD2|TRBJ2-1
TGTGCCAGCAGTGTCCCGCGGACTAGCGGGCATTACAATGAGCAGTTCTTC
CASSVPRTSGHYNEQFF
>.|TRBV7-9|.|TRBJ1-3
TGTGCCAGCAGCCCTATGGCCGCCTCTGGAAACACCATATATTTT
CASSPMAASGNTIYF
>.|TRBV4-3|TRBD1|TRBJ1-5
TGCGCCAGCAGCCAAAAGTATGGGGGACAGGGTCACTTTCAGCCCCAGCATTTT
CASSQKYGGQGHFQPQHF
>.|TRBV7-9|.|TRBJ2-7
TGTGCCAGCAGCAACCGGGACTACGAGCAGTACTTC
CASSNRDYEQYF
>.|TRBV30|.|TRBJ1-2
TGTGCCTGGGGTAGGGGGACCGATCCTGGCTACACCTTC
CAWGRGTDPGYTF
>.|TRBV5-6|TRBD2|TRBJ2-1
TGTGCCAGCAGCTTAGAATTGACTAGCGGGTTTGGGGGGAATGAGCAGTTCTTC
CASSLELTSGFGGNEQFF
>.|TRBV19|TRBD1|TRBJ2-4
TGTGCCAGTACCACCGGACAGGGCGGAGTCAAAAACATTCAGTACTTC
CASTTGQGGVKNIQYF
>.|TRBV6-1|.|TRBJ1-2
TGTGCCAGCAGTGAATGGCAGCGCTATGGCTACACCTTC
CASSEWQRYGYTF
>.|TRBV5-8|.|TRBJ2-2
TGTGCCAGCACCTTTGACTCGGACTTCAGTTTTGGGGAGCTGTTTTTT
CASTFDSDFSFGELFF
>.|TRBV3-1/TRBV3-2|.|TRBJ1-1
TGTGCCAGCAGCCACCGTGCGGTGCAGGACACTGAAGCTTTCTTT
CASSHRAVQDTEAFF
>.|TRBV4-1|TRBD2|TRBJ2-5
TGCGCCAGCAGCCAACCCACAGCGGGAGGCTCAAAAGAGACCCAGTACTTC
CASSQPTAGGSKETQYF
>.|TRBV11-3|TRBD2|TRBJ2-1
TGTGCCAGCAGCATACGGACTAGCGGCCATTGGGGAAATGAGCAGTTCTTC
CASSIRTSGHWGNEQFF
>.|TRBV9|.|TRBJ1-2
TGTGCCAGCAGCGAGGAGGCATTTGGGGACTATGGCTACACCTTC
CASSEEAFGDYGYTF
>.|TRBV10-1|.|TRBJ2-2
TGCGCCAGCAGTCCTGACTACACCGGGGAGCTGTTTTTT
CASSPDYTGELFF
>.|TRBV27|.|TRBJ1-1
TGTGCCAGCAGTTTAGGGTGGGGGACTGAAGCTTTCTTT
CASSLGWGTEAFF
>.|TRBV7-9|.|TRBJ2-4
TGTGCCAGCAGCTCCGACCCATGGGACATTCAGTACTTC
CASSSDPWDIQYF
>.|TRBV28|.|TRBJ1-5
TGTGCCAGCAGGGGGGTACTCAATCAGCCCCAGCATTTT
CASRGVLNQPQHF
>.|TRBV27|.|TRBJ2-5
TGTGCCAGCAGGGGGGTTGGAGCCGGAGAGACCCAGTACTTC
CASRGVGAGETQYF
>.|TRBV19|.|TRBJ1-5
TGTGCCAGTCGCGTCAATCGGAATCAGCCCCAGCATTTT
CASRVNRNQPQHF
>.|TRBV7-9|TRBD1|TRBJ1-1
TGTGCCAGCAGCCGCGCCGGGACAGGGAACACTGAAGCTTTCTTT
CASSRAGTGNTEAFF
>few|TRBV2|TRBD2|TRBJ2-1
TGTGCCAGCAGTGGGGTTAACGGGAGGGAGCAGTTCTTC
CASSGVNGREQFF
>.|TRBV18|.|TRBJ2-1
TGTGCCAGCTCACCACCCCTAGCTGGGAATGAGCAGTTCTTC
CASSPPLAGNEQFF
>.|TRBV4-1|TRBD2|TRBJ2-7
TGCGCCAGCAGCCCCGGACTAGCGGAGTCCTACGAGCAGTACTTC
CASSPGLAESYEQYF
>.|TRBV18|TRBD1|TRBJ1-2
TGTGCCAGCTCTTCGAGATTGACAGGGCGAGATCCTGATGGCTACACCTTC
CASSSRLTGRDPDGYTF
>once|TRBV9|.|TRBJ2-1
TGTGCCAGCAGCGTAGGAGGTAGCGGTTCTGTGCATGAGCAGTTCTTC
CASSVGGSGSVHEQFF
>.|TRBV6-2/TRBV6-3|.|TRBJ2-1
TGTGCCAGCAGTCCGGCCGTAAGAGAGCAGTTCTTC
CASSPAVREQFF
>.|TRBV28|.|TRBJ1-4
TGTGCCAGCAGTCCCAAGACAGGTACAAATGAAAAACTGTTTTTT
CASSPKTGTNEKLFF
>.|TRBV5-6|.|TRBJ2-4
TGTGCCAGCAGCCCGGGACGTACCAAAAACATTCAGTACTTC
CASSPGRTKNIQYF
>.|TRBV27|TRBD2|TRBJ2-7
TGTGCCAGCAGTTTGGCGGGAGCTCAGTACTTC
CASSLAGAQYF
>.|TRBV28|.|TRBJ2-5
TGTGCCAGCAGTACCCAGGGGGGCCAAGAGACCCAGTACTTC
CASSTQGGQETQYF
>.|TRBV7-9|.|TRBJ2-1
TGTGCCAGCAGCCTATCCTACGGTGAGCAGTTCTTC
CASSLSYGEQFF
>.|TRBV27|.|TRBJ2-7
TGTGCCAGCAGTTTCACAACTGGGAGCTCCTACGAGCAGTACTTC
CASSFTTGSSYEQYF
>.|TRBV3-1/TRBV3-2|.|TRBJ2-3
TGTGCCAGCAGCCCTAGGACAGCAGATACGCAGTATTTT
CASSPRTADTQYF
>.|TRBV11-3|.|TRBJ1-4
TGTGCCAGCAGCTTAGGGGGGGGAAGGGTCCACGAAAAACTGTTTTTT
CASSLGGGRVHEKLFF
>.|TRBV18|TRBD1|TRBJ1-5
TGTGCCAGCTCACCGAAGACAGGGGACAATCAGCCCCAGCATTTT
CASSPKTGDNQPQHF
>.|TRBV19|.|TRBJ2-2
TGTGCCAGTAGTAAACAGGGAACCGGGGAGCTGTTTTTT
CASSKQGTGELFF
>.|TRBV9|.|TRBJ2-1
TGTGCCAGCAGTACAACCGGGACATTCTACAATGAGCAGTTCTTC
CASSTTGTFYNEQFF
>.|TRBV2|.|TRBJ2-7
TGTGCCACCGCCCGACGGGAGCAGTACTTC
CATARREQYF
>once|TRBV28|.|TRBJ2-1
TGTGCCAGCAGTGGGACCGTCAGATACAATGAGCAGTTCTTC
CASSGTVRYNEQFF
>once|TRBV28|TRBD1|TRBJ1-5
TGTGCCAGCAGTTTAAGACAGGGGATTCAGCCCCAGCATTTT
CASSLRQGIQPQHF